What follows are 29 T cell receptor beta chains derived from one specimen sequenced in a study of blood T cell repertoires in COVID-19. Some clones are missing from TCRdb's copy, which holds only in-frame ones; the method was immunoSEQ multiplex PCR. The top ten hold 8% to 10% of the sample, which has about 76,000 clones, roughly nine tenths seen once. The sequenced sample was peripheral blood. These receptors were obtained from a human donor in a cohort sampled during active COVID-19.

V gene TRBV11-3 combines with J gene TRBJ2-2; D is perhaps TRBD2 (5 bases). Germline V lookup: CDR1 SGHNT, CDR2 YENEEA. V was trimmed by 6 bases and J by 6 bases, leaving 11 bases between them. The CDR3 is 13 amino acids. As DNA, the CDR3 is TGTGCCAGCAGACTAAGCGGTTCCGGGGAGCTGTTTTTT. It translates to CASRLSGSGELFF.

This clone was seen only once. V is TRBV5-6 and J is TRBJ2-7, with D tentatively TRBD2 (5 bases). The V end was cut by 0 bases, the J end by 4 bases, with 8 bases between. Germline lookup yields CDR1 SGHDT and CDR2 YYEEEE. The CDR3 length is 13 residues. The CDR3 bases are TGTGCCAGCAGCTTGGCCCCGGGGTACGAGCAGTACTTC. Protein sequence: CASSLAPGYEQYF.

The rearrangement joins TRBV5-1 to TRBJ1-1, with D unresolved. CDR3 length: 16 residues. In germline, CDR1 is SGHRS, CDR2 YFSETQ. V was trimmed by 0 bases and J by 1 base, leaving 13 bases between them. CDR3: CASSLEQATTNTEAFF. The CDR3, as DNA: TGCGCCAGCAGCTTGGAGCAGGCGACTACGAACACTGAAGCTTTCTTT.

The chain links TRBV27 to TRBJ2-2; TRBD1 is a possible D gene (5 bases). The CDR3 consists of 15 residues. The V end was cut by 5 bases, the J end by 3 bases, with 13 bases between. CDR1 is MNHEY and CDR2 is SMNVEV in the germline V gene (reference sequence). The CDR3 DNA is TGTGCCAGCAGTCCCCGACAGCAGTACACCGGGGAGCTGTTTTTT. Its protein product is CASSPRQQYTGELFF.

The chain employs TRBV6-5 and TRBJ2-2, with D possibly matching TRBD1 (5 bases). The germline V gene encodes CDR1 MNHEY and CDR2 SVGAGI. The ends were cut back, 0 bases at V and 6 bases at J, with 11 bases in the middle. This CDR3 comprises 15 residues. The CDR3 DNA sequence: TGTGCCAGCAGTTACTCGATTGGGGCTCCCGGGGAGCTGTTTTTT. Its translation: CASSYSIGAPGELFF.

The V and J genes are TRBV12-3 or TRBV12-4 and TRBJ1-2; D not resolved. The CDR3 runs to 11 residues. V dropped 6 bases and J dropped 4 bases, with 6 bases sitting between them. The CDR3 here is CASSSRYGYTF. CDR3 DNA sequence: TGTGCCAGCAGCTCTCGCTATGGCTACACCTTC.

CDR3 sequence (DNA): TGTGCCAGCTCTCTACCAAGCTCCTACAATGAGCAGTTCTTC. As protein: CASSLPSSYNEQFF. The rearrangement links TRBV7-2 to TRBJ2-1; D unclear. The CDR3 loop spans 14 amino acids. Germline CDR1 and CDR2: SGHTA and FQGNSA. The V end was cut by 8 bases, the J end by 0 bases, with 11 bases between.

The V gene is TRBV10-3, the J gene TRBJ2-7, with 10 bases aligning to TRBD2. The germline gives CDR1 ENHRY, CDR2 SYGVKD. The trim removed 7 bases at V and 5 bases at J, leaving 8 bases unmatched. The CDR3 extends over 14 amino acids. CDR3 sequence (DNA): TGTGCCATCAACCCGGGACTAGCGACGCACGAGCAGTACTTC. Translated, it gives CAINPGLATHEQYF.

This chain connects TRBV24-1 to TRBJ2-1; the match to TRBD1 covers 11 bases. The J segment lost 8 bases and the V segment lost 3 bases, leaving 8 bases of the junction unmatched. The CDR3 contains 16 residues. The germline gives CDR1 KGHDR, CDR2 SFDVKD. CDR3 coding DNA: TGTGCCACCAGTGATGCGGACAGGGGGCTAGGGGATGAGCAGTTCTTC. It translates to CATSDADRGLGDEQFF.

This clone was observed once. The V and J genes are TRBV7-9 and TRBJ2-5; tentative D call: TRBD2 (6 bases). Trimming cost V 4 bases and J 1 base, with 19 bases left between them. Germline CDR1 and CDR2: SEHNR and FQNEAQ (reference sequence). CDR3 size: 17 residues. CDR3 nucleotide sequence: TGTGCCAGCAGCTCGCTGACTAGGTGGGGCCCCCAAGAGACCCAGTACTTC. This codes for CASSSLTRWGPQETQYF.

This rearrangement joins TRBV5-1 to TRBJ1-4, with no clear D. Trimming stripped 4 bases from V and 7 bases from J, with 14 bases between. This CDR3 is 14 amino acids long. The germline V gene has CDR1 SGHRS and CDR2 YFSETQ. CDR3 bases: TGCGCCAGCAGCCCGGGCGGGAGGTTTGAAAAACTGTTTTTT. It yields the protein CASSPGGRFEKLFF.

V is TRBV5-6 and J is TRBJ2-1; 7 bases fit TRBD2. The CDR3 runs 16 residues. The V gene end was trimmed by 0 bases and the J gene end by 3 bases; junction bases not matched to a gene: 6. The germline V gene encodes CDR1 SGHDT and CDR2 YYEEEE. The CDR3 reads CASSLGGGSLYNEQFF. The CDR3 DNA is TGTGCCAGCAGCTTGGGCGGCGGGAGTCTCTACAATGAGCAGTTCTTC.

V gene TRBV7-3 combines with J gene TRBJ2-7; 11 nucleotides align to TRBD2. The CDR3 has 15 amino acids. Trimming at V came to 6 bases and at J to 1 base, leaving 5 bases not matched to a gene. Germline CDR1 is SGHTA and CDR2 is FQGTGA. In DNA form, the CDR3 reads TGTGCCAGCAGGCCGGGACTAGCGGATTCCTACGAGCAGTACTTC. It is translated as CASRPGLADSYEQYF.

The V call is TRBV12-3 or TRBV12-4, the J call TRBJ1-4; D is undetermined. V gave up 3 bases and J gave up 7 bases, with 9 bases separating them. This CDR3 is built from 13 residues. The CDR3 DNA reads as TGTGCCAGCAGTTTCGTGCACGGTGAAAAACTGTTTTTT. It encodes CASSFVHGEKLFF.

This chain connects TRBV28 to TRBJ2-7; 10 nucleotides line up with TRBD2. The junction had 16 bases not matched to a gene; V was cut back by 6 bases and J by 5 bases. The CDR3 contains 17 residues. Germline CDR1 reads MDHEN; CDR2 reads SYDVKM. The CDR3 DNA sequence: TGTGCCAGCAGCCCCCTTTCTAGCGGGAGTGTCGTAAACGAGCAGTACTTC. This codes for CASSPLSSGSVVNEQYF.

V and J are TRBV21-1 and TRBJ1-1; TRBD1, the D gene given by the table, was not confirmed from the DNA. TRBV21-1 is a documented pseudogene. The CDR3 totals 14 residues. CDR3 loop: CASRGRPLNTEAFF. The CDR3 DNA sequence: TGTGCCAGCAGGGGGCGGCCATTGAACACTGAAGCTTTCTTT.

The V gene is TRBV3-1 (or the pseudogene TRBV3-2), the J gene TRBJ2-3, with 8 bases aligning to TRBD2. From germline, CDR1 is LGHDT and CDR2 YNNKEL (reference sequence). The V gene end was trimmed by 3 bases and the J gene end by 4 bases; junction bases not matched to a gene: 6. The CDR3 consists of 15 residues. CDR3 bases: TGTGCCAGCAGCCAGAGCGGGAGCGTTGCAGATACGCAGTATTTT. Translated, it gives CASSQSGSVADTQYF.

V is TRBV11-3 and J is TRBJ2-1; D unclear. Trimming left V 0 bases short and J 3 bases short, with 3 bases between. This CDR3 has 13 amino acids. Germline V gene data show CDR1 as SGHNT and CDR2 as YENEEA. The CDR3 DNA sequence: TGTGCCAGCAGCTTAGATAGCTACAATGAGCAGTTCTTC. Protein product: CASSLDSYNEQFF. Full variable domain (rest looked up from reference TRBV11-3 and TRBJ2-1): EAGVVQSPRYKIIEKKQPVAFWCNPISGHNTLYWYLQNLGQGPELLIRYENEEAVDDSQLPKDRFSAERLKGVDSTLKIQPAELGDSAVYLCASSLDSYNEQFFGPGTRLTVL.

The chain recombines TRBV5-1 with TRBJ2-7, with 15 bases matching TRBD2. Looked up from germline, CDR1 is SGHRS and CDR2 is YFSETQ. Losses at the gene ends were 4 bases for V and 3 bases for J; bases not matched to a gene: 11. This CDR3 spans 18 amino acids. CDR3 DNA: TGCGCCAGCAGCCTGGGACTAGCGGGAGGCCGGGGTTACTACGAGCAGTACTTC. Protein: CASSLGLAGGRGYYEQYF.

CDR3 coding DNA: TGTGCCAGCAGCCTCCCCCCCTTGAGTGAGCAGTTCTTC. Amino acids: CASSLPPLSEQFF. The rearrangement joins TRBV9 to TRBJ2-1; D uncertain. This CDR3 contains 13 residues. V shed 4 bases and J shed 9 bases, with 14 bases lying between them. In germline, CDR1 is SGDLS, CDR2 YYNGEE.

The DNA for the CDR3 is TGTGCCAGCAGTCTCCCGACACTTACTAATGAAAAACTGTTTTTT. This codes for CASSLPTLTNEKLFF. V gene TRBV6-5 combines with J gene TRBJ1-4; no firm D call. CDR3 length: 15 amino acids. Trimming shortened V by 5 bases and J by 2 bases, and 12 bases separated the two germline ends. Germline CDR1 and CDR2: MNHEY and SVGAGI.

The V and J genes are TRBV20-1 and TRBJ2-1; D is unresolved. The germline CDR1 and CDR2 sequences are DFQATT and SNEGSKA (reference sequence). The CDR3 consists of 11 residues. The V end lost 0 bases, the J end lost 10 bases, and 7 bases lay between the germline ends. The chain's CDR3 is CSARDFPEQFF. For the CDR3, the DNA is TGCAGTGCTAGAGACTTTCCCGAGCAGTTCTTC.

The chain links TRBV7-2 to TRBJ2-7, with 8 bases lining up with TRBD2. CDR3 length: 15 residues. J lost 4 bases, V lost 0 bases, and 5 bases had no gene match. CDR1 and CDR2 (germline): SGHTA, FQGNSA. CDR3 amino acids: CASSLAPAGVYEQYF. The DNA for the CDR3 is TGTGCCAGCAGCTTAGCCCCAGCGGGAGTTTACGAGCAGTACTTC.

This clone came up once. The chain recombines TRBV6-6 with TRBJ1-2, with 7 bases that match TRBD1. Unmatched junction bases numbered 6, after V lost 4 bases and J lost 4 bases. Germline assignment: CDR1 MNHNY and CDR2 SVGAGI (reference sequence). This CDR3 comprises 14 residues. The CDR3: CASSSRQGGYGYTF. DNA for the CDR3: TGTGCCAGCAGTTCCAGACAGGGAGGCTATGGCTACACCTTC.

The chain carries TRBV4-1 and TRBJ1-5; a possible D gene is TRBD1 (6 bases). CDR3 length: 17 residues. Deletions cut 1 base from V and 2 bases from J, with 15 bases between. Germline loops: CDR1 MGHRA, CDR2 YSYEKL. This CDR3 reads CASSQARGGEGNQPQHF. In DNA form, the CDR3 reads TGCGCCAGCAGCCAAGCCAGGGGTGGTGAAGGCAATCAGCCCCAGCATTTT.

The CDR3 DNA follows: TGTGCCAGCAGCTTTAGTAAGACTGAAGCTTTCTTT. Its protein product is CASSFSKTEAFF. The rearrangement uses TRBV21-1 and TRBJ1-1. TRBV21-1 is classified as a pseudogene. This CDR3 is built from 12 residues.

The chain has TRBV3-1 (or the pseudogene TRBV3-2) and TRBJ2-1; 12 nucleotides align to TRBD2. This CDR3 comprises 14 residues. Germline V gene sequence: CDR1 LGHDT, CDR2 YNNKEL (reference sequence). V trimming: 8 bases; J trimming: 8 bases; junction bases outside the gene matches: 7. In nucleotides, the CDR3 is TGTGCCAGCGGACCTAGCGGGAGGGGTTATGAGCAGTTCTTC. Protein sequence: CASGPSGRGYEQFF.

This clone was seen once. This chain joins TRBV19 and TRBJ1-6, with a possible D match to TRBD1 (6 bases). V gave up 3 bases and J gave up 10 bases, with 19 bases separating them. The CDR3 extends over 16 amino acids. The germline V gene has CDR1 LNHDA and CDR2 SQIVND (reference sequence). For the CDR3, the DNA is TGTGCCAGTAGTATTGAGACAGGCGGAGCTGGATCACCCCTCCACTTT. Amino acids: CASSIETGGAGSPLHF.

CDR3 protein: CASSPPAGIYEQYF. The DNA of the CDR3 is TGTGCCAGCTCGCCCCCAGCGGGAATCTACGAGCAGTACTTC. The gene calls are TRBV6-5 and TRBJ2-7; 7 bases are shared with TRBD2. This CDR3 is built from 14 residues. Trimming took 8 bases from V and 3 from J; bases not matched to a gene: 10. Germline V lookup: CDR1 MNHEY, CDR2 SVGAGI.